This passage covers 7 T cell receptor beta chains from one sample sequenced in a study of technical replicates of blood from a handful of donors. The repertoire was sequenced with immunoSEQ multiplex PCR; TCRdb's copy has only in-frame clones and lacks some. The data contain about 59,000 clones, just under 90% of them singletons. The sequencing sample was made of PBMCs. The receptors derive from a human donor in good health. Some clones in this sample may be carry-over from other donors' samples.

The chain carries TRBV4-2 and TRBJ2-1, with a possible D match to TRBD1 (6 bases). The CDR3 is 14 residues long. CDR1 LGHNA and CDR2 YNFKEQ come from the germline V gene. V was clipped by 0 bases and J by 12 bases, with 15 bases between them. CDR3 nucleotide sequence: TGTGCCAGCAGCCAAGATAGTGAAGGGGGTCCGCAGTTCTTC. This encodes CASSQDSEGGPQFF.

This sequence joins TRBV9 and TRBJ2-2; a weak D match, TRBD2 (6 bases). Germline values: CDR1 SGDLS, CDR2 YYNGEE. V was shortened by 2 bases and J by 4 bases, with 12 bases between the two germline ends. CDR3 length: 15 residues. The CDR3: CASSVRGLGTGELFF. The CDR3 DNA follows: TGTGCCAGCAGCGTGCGGGGACTGGGCACCGGGGAGCTGTTTTTT.

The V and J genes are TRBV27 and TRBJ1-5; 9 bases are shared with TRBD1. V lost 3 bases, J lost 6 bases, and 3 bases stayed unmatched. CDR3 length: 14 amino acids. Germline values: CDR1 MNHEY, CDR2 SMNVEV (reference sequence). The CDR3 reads CASSLTGGGQPQHF. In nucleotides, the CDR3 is TGTGCCAGCAGTTTGACAGGGGGTGGTCAGCCCCAGCATTTT.

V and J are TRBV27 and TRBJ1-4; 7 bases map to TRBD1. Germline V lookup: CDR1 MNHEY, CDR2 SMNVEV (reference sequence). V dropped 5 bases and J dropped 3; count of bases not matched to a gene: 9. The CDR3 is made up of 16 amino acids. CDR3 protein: CASSPQGMPANEKLFF. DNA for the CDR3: TGTGCCAGCAGTCCACAGGGGATGCCGGCTAATGAAAAACTGTTTTTT. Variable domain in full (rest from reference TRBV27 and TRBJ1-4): EAQVTQNPRYLITVTGKKLTVTCSQNMNHEYMSWYRQDPGLGLRQIYYSMNVEVTDKGDVPEGYKVSRKEKRNFPLILESPSPNQTSLYFCASSPQGMPANEKLFFGSGTQLSVL.

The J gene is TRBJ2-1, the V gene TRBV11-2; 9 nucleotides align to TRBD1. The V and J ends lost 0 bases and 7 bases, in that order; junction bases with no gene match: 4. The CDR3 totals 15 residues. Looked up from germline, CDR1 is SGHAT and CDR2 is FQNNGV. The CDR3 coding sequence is TGTGCCAGCAGCTTAGATTGGACAGGGGTTAATGAGCAGTTCTTC. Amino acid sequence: CASSLDWTGVNEQFF.

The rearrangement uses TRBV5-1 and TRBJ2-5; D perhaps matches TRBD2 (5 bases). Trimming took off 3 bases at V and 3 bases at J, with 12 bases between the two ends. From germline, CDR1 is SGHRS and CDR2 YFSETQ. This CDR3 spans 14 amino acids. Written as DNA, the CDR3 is TGCGCCAGCAGCTGGAGCGGTGGCAAAGAGACCCAGTACTTC. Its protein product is CASSWSGGKETQYF.

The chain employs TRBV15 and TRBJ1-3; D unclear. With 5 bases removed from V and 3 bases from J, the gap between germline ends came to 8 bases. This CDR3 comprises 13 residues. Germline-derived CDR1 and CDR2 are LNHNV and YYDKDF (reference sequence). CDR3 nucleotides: TGTGCCACCAGCGGTGAGGGTGGAAACACCATATATTTT. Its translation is CATSGEGGNTIYF.